The T cell receptor (beta chain) under discussion was sequenced for a study of CD4 T cells in relation to SARS-CoV-2 and coronaviruses. The CDR3 contains 19 residues. CDR1 and CDR2 (germline): LGHNA, YSLEER. J was trimmed by 0 bases and V by 0 bases; bases with no gene match: 12. Only in-frame clones appear in the TCRdb table, and some are missing; sequencing was by immunoSEQ multiplex PCR. In the table there are 50,000 to 70,000 clones, 92% of which are singletons. This receptor was taken from an adult with COVID-19. The sample consisted of naive CD4+ T cells from PBMCs. Indicated subset: naive CD4+ T cells isolated by negative enrichment. This chain joins TRBV4-3 and TRBJ2-3; 7 positions match TRBD2. CDR3 loop: CASSQEGRGLAVSTDTQYF. Here the CDR3 DNA reads TGCGCCAGCAGCCAAGAGGGTCGAGGGCTAGCGGTGAGCACAGATACGCAGTATTTT.